This T cell receptor beta chain derives from a study of T cell responses to AZD1222 COVID-19 vaccine. General study findings and limits: Vaccine-associated CD4 TCRs ranged over spike, dominating at 160-218 and 743-854. Nearly half of spike-specific TCRs reportedly target variant regions that are unmutated in the B.1.351 and B.1.1.7 variants.

The CDR3 sequence is 16 residues long. Germline V gene lookup returns CDR1 SNHLY and CDR2 FYNNEI. The junction had 6 bases not matched to a gene; V was cut back by 2 bases and J by 5 bases. Remarks on this clone: The antigen is unknown.

The protocol was immunoSEQ multiplex PCR, while the TCRdb copy is restricted to in-frame clones and leaves out a portion. Of roughly 98,000 clones detected, around nine tenths appear once; the ten largest clones hold roughly 15%. The material sequenced was peripheral blood, taken 28 days after the second AZD1222 dose. The receptor was isolated from an adult who received the AZD1222 COVID-19 vaccine. This chain links TRBV2 with TRBJ1-6, with 7 bases matching TRBD1. CDR3 in DNA: TGTGCCAGCAGTGAAACAGGGGCGGCTAATAATTCACCCCTCCACTTT. Its protein is CASSETGAANNSPLHF.